Listed below are T cell receptor beta chains from one sample, sequenced in a study of liver allograft versus peripheral blood T cells. One entry per CDR3 protein, called by TCRdb with MiXCR from the reads. The table records about 9,200 distinct CDR3 sequences, over 15% of them present only once. Source of these receptors: a human patient who had a liver transplant. Some T cells may be transferred from the graft donor. Each CDR3 is given with its conserved first and last residue. A D gene is named only where the DNA matches it firmly. The size entry is marked missing in some rows and otherwise reads once, few, many or a size class.

.	TRBV2	TRBD2	TRBJ2-2	CASSGTSLILRELFF	TGTGCCAGCAGTGGGACTAGCCTAATCTTACGGGAGCTGTTTTTT
.	TRBV19	.	TRBJ2-7	CASSGQSSYEQYF	TGTGCCAGCAGTGGTCAAAGCTCCTACGAGCAGTACTTC
many	TRBV11-2	TRBD2	TRBJ2-3	CASSLDGLAGATDTQYF	TGTGCCAGCAGCTTAGATGGACTAGCGGGAGCAACAGATACGCAGTATTTT
.	TRBV5-6	TRBD2	TRBJ2-5	CASSLGLAGAEETQYF	TGTGCCAGCAGCTTGGGACTAGCGGGGGCGGAAGAGACCCAGTACTTC
few	TRBV9	.	TRBJ2-5	CASSLTGTETQYF	TGTGCCAGCAGTCTTACAGGGACGGAGACCCAGTACTTC
.	TRBV28	.	TRBJ1-5	CASTFSGGASNQPQHF	TGTGCCAGCACTTTCTCCGGGGGGGCCAGCAATCAGCCCCAGCATTTT
.	TRBV20-1	.	TRBJ1-4	CSATHYGEGEKLFF	TGCAGTGCTACTCACTACGGAGAGGGTGAAAAACTGTTTTTT
few	TRBV19	TRBD1	TRBJ1-5	CASRTGYGGNQPQHF	TGTGCCAGTAGGACAGGGTACGGAGGGAATCAGCCCCAGCATTTT
medium-sized	TRBV28	.	TRBJ1-2	CASTWGGPNAVGYTF	TGTGCCAGCACTTGGGGGGGGCCAAACGCCGTGGGCTACACCTTC
once	TRBV11-3	.	TRBJ2-2	CASSRSHGSGELFF	TGTGCCAGCAGCAGAAGTCACGGGAGCGGGGAGCTGTTTTTT
medium-sized	TRBV29-1	.	TRBJ2-7	CSVAVGGYEQYF	TGCAGCGTTGCAGTAGGGGGCTACGAGCAGTACTTC